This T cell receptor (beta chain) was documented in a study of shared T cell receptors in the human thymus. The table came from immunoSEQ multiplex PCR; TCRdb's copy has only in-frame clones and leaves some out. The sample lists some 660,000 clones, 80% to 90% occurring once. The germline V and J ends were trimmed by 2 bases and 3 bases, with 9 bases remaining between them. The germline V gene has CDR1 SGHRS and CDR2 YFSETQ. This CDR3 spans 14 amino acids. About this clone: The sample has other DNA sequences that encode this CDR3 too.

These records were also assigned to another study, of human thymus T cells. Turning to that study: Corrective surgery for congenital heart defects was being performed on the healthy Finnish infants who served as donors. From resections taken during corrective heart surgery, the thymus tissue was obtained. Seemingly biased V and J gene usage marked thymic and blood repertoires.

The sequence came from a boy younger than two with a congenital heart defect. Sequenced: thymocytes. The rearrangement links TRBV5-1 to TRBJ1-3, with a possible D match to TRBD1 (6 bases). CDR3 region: CASSLRGSGNTIYF. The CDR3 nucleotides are TGCGCCAGCAGCTTAAGGGGGAGTGGAAACACCATATATTTT.